This T cell receptor (beta chain) emerged from a study of shared clonotypes between healthy human individuals. Findings and limits, study-wide: Sampling used blood alone; tissue repertoires probably differ. Naive CD4 clonotypes were shared across a few donors at roughly 5.3%.

This CDR3 contains 16 residues. With 5 bases removed from V and 1 base from J, the gap between germline ends came to 17 bases. The germline V gene encodes CDR1 LNHDA and CDR2 SQIVND (reference sequence). This clone was detected ten times or more. Its target is unknown. The assay used deep level. Sequencing used immunoSEQ multiplex PCR; TCRdb keeps in-frame clones, though not all of them. The profile shows more than 1 million clones, approximately 80% of them singletons. V and J are TRBV19 and TRBJ2-5; D might be TRBD2 (5 bases). The TCR originated in a man aged 18 to 35 in good health. Some clones in this sample may be carry-over from other donors' samples. The sample comprised memory CD4+ T cells from PBMCs. Noted subset: CD45RA-negative fraction. CDR3 coding DNA: TGTGCCAGTAGTGCCTACGAGACGGACTTCCAAGAGACCCAGTACTTC. Protein sequence: CASSAYETDFQETQYF.